The entry below gives a single TCR beta chain sequence along with its context. What antigen it recognizes has not been identified. One junction end does not reproduce the germline sequence, and a read error may be involved. These data originate in a study of T cells in Graves' hyperthyroidism and ophthalmopathy (dated by TCRdb to the late 2010s). About the investigation overall: Peripheral blood was sampled at the time of initial diagnosis, prior to any treatment. For training and testing, the approximately 92 patients in the discovery cohort were randomly divided in a 7:3 ratio. To identify TCR V-J signatures that set the groups apart, the researchers used a discovery cohort of more than 95 patients, made up of 43 with Graves' ophthalmopathy and 57 with stable Graves' hyperthyroidism. According to the paper, TCR Vbeta CDR3 sequencing was carried out on some 130 peripheral blood samples, which came from 40 to 45 ophthalmopathy, under 80 hyperthyroidism and 17 progressor patients. An independent validation cohort of about 20 hyperthyroidism patients and more than 15 patients who later progressed to ophthalmopathy tested prospective prediction of ophthalmopathy. After blood sampling, hyperthyroidism patients were treated with methimazole at a starting dose of 30 mg daily, and ophthalmopathy patients were treated with high-dose intravenous methylprednisolone. In addition, the study compared T-cell repertoires in thyroid tissue and in blood from six Graves' hyperthyroidism patients.

The germline V gene (reference sequence) supplies CDR1 LNHDA and CDR2 SQIVND. Including cysteine and phenylalanine, the CDR3 has 12 amino acids. The CDR3 DNA has 36 bases and is translated from base 1. What the research found in general, with its limitations: A 13 V-J signature model separated ophthalmopathy from stable hyperthyroidism, with around 90% sensitivity and 81% to 82% specificity in cross-validation and 80%/75% in testing. During validation, the model predicted progression to ophthalmopathy a median of roughly six months ahead of onset, with 70.59% sensitivity and around 73% specificity. Most expanded thyroid clonotypes (frequency above 0.001) were also found in blood, which suggests that blood repertoires may mirror thyroid immune responses. Sample size was not statistically predetermined, and blinding of investigators to group allocation was not performed.

In the ophthalmopathy patients, disease was moderately to severely active, with a Clinical Activity Score of 3 or more, a NOSPECS grade of 4 or more, and a duration of less than 3 months. Exclusion was applied to patients with uncontrolled infections, other autoimmune diseases, pregnancy or lactation. Diagnoses were based on clinical symptoms, serum thyroxine and TRAb, thyroid ultrasound and orbital computed tomography. Ficoll-Paque density gradient centrifugation was used to isolate PBMCs from approximately 10 ml of fresh peripheral blood. Total RNA was extracted using Trizol reagent, and RNA quality was assessed on an Agilent 2100 Bioanalyzer. TCR beta CDR3 regions were amplified from RNA transcripts. A first-round RT-PCR of the TCR CDR3 used the HTBI primer set with the Qiagen OneStep RT-PCR kit. Libraries were constructed in a second round of multiplex PCR, after which size selection and purification were performed. Paired-end sequencing of the libraries was performed with 100 bp reads on an Illumina HiSeq2000. In the authors' own workflow: Raw data were processed with SOAPnuke, discarding reads with adapters, uncalled bases, mean Phred below 15, or no exact constant-primer or identifier match. COPE v1.2.5 was used to merge the high-quality paired reads, and each unique nucleotide sequence was defined as a clonotype. MiTCR v1.1 was used to align the clonotypes against IMGT TRBV, TRBD and TRBJ reference segments. The analysis was restricted to V-J combinations with a frequency above 0.0001, which together covered 99% to 99.2% of the repertoires. A TCS score was defined as the ratio of F50 (clonal expansion) to E x V (chaos), with BLOSUM62-based TCRdist applied between CDR3 peptides within each V-J. Welch's t-statistics and random forest reduced fewer than 550 V-J features to around 14, which were used in a naive Bayes classifier (R e1071). TCRdb itself trimmed the public reads at Q25 with fastp, ran MiXCR and retained productive beta chains. A single entry per CDR3 protein holds the most common genes and DNA from its merged rows. The V and J calls come from TCRdb's annotation, not from the publication. This sample lists some 580,000 distinct CDR3 sequences; roughly 15% were detected once. Clones ranked in the top ten supply 3% to 4% of the sample.

The rearrangement joined TRBV19 to TRBJ1-1; 9 of the junction bases match TRBD1. The TCR was taken from a woman between 40 and 55 years old with Graves' ophthalmopathy. Sequencing used blood. Read as DNA, the sequence is TGTGCCACGCGAACAGGGGGCACTGAGGCTTTCTTT. Its protein product is CATRTGGTEAFF.